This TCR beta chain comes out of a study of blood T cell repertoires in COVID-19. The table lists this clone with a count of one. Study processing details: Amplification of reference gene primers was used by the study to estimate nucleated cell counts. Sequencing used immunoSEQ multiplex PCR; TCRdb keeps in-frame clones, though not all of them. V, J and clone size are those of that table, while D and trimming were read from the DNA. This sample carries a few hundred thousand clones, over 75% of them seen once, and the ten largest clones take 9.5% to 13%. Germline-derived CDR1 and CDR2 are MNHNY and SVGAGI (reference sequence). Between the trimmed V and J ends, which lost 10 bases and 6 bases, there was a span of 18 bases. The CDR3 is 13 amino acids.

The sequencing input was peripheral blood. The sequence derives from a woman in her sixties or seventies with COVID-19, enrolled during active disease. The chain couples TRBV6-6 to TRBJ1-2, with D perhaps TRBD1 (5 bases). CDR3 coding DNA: TGTGCCACCCGTTTTGAAGGGGCGGATGGCTACACCTTC. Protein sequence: CATRFEGADGYTF.